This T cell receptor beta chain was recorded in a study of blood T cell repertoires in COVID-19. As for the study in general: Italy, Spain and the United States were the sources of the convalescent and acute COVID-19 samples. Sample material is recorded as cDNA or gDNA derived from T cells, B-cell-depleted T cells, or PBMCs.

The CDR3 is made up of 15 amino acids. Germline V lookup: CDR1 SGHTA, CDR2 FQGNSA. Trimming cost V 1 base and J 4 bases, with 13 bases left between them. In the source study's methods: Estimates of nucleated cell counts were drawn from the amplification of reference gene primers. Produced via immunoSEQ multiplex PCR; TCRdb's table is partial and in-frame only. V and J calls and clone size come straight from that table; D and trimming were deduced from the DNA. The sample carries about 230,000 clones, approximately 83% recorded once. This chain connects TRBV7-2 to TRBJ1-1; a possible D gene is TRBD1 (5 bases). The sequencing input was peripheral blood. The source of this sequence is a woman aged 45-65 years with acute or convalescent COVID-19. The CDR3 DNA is TGTGCCAGCAGCTTAGAACCGGGGGGGAGCACTGAAGCTTTCTTT. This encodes CASSLEPGGSTEAFF.